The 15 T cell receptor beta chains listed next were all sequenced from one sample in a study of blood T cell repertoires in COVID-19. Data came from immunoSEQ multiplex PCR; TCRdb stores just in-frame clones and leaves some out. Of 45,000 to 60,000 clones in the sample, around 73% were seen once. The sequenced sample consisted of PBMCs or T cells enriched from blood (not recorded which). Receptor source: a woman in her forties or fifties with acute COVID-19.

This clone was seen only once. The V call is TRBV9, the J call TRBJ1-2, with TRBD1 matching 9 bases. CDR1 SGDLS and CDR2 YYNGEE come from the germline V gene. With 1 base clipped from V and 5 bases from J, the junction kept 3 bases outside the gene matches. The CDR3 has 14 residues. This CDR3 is CASSVRTGDYGYTF. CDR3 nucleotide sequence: TGTGCCAGCAGCGTAAGGACAGGGGATTATGGCTACACCTTC.

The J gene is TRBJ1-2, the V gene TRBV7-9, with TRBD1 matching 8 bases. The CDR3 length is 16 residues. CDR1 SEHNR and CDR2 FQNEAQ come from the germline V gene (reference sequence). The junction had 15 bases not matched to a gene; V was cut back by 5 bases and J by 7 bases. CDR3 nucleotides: TGTGCCAGCAGCGAAAACCGGGACAGGTCCATTTTTGGCTACACCTTC. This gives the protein CASSENRDRSIFGYTF.

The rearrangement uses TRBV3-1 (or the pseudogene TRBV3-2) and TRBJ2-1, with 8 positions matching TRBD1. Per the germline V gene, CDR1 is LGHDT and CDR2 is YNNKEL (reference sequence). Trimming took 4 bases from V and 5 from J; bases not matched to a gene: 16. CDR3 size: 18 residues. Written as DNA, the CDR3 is TGTGCCAGCAGCCTTCGGCGATCGGGACAGGTTATTCACAATGAGCAGTTCTTC. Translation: CASSLRRSGQVIHNEQFF.

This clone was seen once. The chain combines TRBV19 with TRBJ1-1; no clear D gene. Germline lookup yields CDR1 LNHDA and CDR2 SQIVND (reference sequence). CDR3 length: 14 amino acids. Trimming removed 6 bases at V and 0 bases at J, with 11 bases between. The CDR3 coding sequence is TGTGCCAGTAGGGGGAACGGGATGAACACTGAAGCTTTCTTT. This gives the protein CASRGNGMNTEAFF. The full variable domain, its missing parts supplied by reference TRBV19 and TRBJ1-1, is DGGITQSPKYLFRKEGQNVTLSCEQNLNHDAMYWYRQDPGQGLRLIYYSQIVNDFQKGDIAEGYSVSREKKESFPLTVTSAQKNPTAFYLCASRGNGMNTEAFFGQGTRLTVV.

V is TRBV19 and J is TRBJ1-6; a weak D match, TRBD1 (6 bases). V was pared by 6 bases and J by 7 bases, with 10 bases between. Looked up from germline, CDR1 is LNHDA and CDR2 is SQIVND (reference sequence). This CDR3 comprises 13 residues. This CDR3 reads CASRDRGNSPLHF. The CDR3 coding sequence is TGTGCCAGTAGGGACAGAGGGAATTCACCCCTCCACTTT.

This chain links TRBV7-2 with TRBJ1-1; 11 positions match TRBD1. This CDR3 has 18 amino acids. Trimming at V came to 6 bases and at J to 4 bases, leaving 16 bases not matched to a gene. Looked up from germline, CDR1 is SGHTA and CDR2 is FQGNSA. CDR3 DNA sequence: TGTGCCAGCAGTCATTACAGAACCCCCGGGACAGGGGGCACTGAAGCTTTCTTT. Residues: CASSHYRTPGTGGTEAFF.

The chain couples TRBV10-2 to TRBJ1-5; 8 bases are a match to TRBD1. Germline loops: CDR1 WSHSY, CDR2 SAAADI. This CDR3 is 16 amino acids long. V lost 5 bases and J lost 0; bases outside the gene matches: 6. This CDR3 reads CASSPQTGVSNQPQHF. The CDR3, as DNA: TGCGCCAGCAGTCCCCAGACAGGGGTTAGCAATCAGCCCCAGCATTTT.

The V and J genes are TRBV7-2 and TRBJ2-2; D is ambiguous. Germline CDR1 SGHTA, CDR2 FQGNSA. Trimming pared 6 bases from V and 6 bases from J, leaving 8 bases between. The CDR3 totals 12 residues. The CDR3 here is CASSSRPGELFF. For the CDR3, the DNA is TGTGCCAGCAGTTCGAGGCCCGGGGAGCTGTTTTTT.

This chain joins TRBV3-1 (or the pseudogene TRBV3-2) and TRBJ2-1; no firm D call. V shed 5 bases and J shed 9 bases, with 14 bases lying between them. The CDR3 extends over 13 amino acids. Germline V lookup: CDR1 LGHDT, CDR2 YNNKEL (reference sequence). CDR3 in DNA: TGTGCCAGCAGCGCCCTCTCGCGTCCTGAGCAGTTCTTC. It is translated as CASSALSRPEQFF.

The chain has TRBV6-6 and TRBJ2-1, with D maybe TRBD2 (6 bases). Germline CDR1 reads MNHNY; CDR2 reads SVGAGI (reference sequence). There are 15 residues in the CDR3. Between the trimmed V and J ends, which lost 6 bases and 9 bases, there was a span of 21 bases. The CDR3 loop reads CASSPTGLPASEQFF. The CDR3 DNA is TGTGCCAGCAGCCCAACGGGACTCCCCGCGAGTGAGCAGTTCTTC.

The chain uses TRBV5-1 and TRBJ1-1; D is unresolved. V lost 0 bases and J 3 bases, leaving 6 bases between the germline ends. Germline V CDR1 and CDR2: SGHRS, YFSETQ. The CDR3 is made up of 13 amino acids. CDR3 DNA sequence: TGCGCCAGCAGCTTGGCCGGGGACACTGAAGCTTTCTTT. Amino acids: CASSLAGDTEAFF.

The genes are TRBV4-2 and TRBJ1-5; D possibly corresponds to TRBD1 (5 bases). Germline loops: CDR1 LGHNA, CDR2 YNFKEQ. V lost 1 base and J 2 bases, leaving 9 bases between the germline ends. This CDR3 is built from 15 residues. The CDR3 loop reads CASSQGGRGNQPQHF. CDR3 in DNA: TGTGCCAGCAGCCAAGGGGGGAGGGGCAATCAGCCCCAGCATTTT.

The CDR3 bases are TGTGCCAGCAGCCAAGATGGGGGGAAGGGGGCACAGGGCTACACCTTC. Its protein product is CASSQDGGKGAQGYTF. The V gene is TRBV4-2, the J gene TRBJ1-2; 7 bases are shared with TRBD1. The V gene's germline CDR1 is LGHNA and CDR2 YNFKEQ. This CDR3 has 16 amino acids. Trimming removed 0 bases from V and 8 bases from J; junction bases left unmatched: 12.

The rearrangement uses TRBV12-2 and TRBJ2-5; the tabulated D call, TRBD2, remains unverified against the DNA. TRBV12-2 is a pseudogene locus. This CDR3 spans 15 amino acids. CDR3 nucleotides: TGTGCAAGTCGGTCCCCCAGAGGTATCCAAGAGACCCAGTACTTC. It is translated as CASRSPRGIQETQYF.

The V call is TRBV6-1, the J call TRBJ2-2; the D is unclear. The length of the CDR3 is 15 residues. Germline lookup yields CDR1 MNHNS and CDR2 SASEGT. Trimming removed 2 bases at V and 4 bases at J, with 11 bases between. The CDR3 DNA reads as TGTGCCAGCAGTGAACAAGGCGGTGCCACCGGGGAGCTGTTTTTT. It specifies CASSEQGGATGELFF.